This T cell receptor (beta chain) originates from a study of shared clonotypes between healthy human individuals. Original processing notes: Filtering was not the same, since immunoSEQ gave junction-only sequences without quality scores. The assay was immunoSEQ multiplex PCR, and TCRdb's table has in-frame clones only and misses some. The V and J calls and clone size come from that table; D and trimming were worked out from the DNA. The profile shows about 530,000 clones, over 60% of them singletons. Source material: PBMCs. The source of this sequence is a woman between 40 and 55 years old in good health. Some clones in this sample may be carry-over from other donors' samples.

The CDR3 coding sequence is TGCGCCAGCAGTGAGTCAAGACAGGGGAATCAGCCCCAGCATTTT. Encoded protein: CASSESRQGNQPQHF. The chain has TRBV10-2 and TRBJ1-5; the match to TRBD1 covers 8 bases. Per germline, CDR1 WSHSY and CDR2 SAAADI. This CDR3 contains 15 residues. Germline trimming cut 0 bases from V and 4 bases from J; bases unmatched to any gene: 2.